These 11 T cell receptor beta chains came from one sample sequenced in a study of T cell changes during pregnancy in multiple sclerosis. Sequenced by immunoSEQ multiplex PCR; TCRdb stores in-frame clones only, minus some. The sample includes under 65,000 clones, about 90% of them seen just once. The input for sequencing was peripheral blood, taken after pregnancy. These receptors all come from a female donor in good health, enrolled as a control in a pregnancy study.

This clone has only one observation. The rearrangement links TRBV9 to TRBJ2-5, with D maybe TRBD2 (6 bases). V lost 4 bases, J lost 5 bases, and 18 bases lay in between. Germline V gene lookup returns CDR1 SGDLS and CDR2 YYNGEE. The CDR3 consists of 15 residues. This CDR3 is CASSPLGGNGETQYF. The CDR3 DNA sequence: TGTGCCAGCAGCCCCCTAGGCGGGAATGGGGAGACCCAGTACTTC.

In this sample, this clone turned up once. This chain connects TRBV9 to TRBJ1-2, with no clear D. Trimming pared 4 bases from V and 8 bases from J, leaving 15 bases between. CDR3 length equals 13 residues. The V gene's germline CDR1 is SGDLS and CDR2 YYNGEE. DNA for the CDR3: TGTGCCAGCAGCTTCAGTTTGGGAGGGGGCTACACCTTC. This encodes CASSFSLGGGYTF.

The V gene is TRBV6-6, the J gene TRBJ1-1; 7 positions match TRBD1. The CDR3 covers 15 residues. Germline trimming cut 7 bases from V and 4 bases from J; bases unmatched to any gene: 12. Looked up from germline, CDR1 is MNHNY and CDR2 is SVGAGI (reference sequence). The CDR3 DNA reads TGTGCCAGCATCAATTCCGTGACAGGGAGCACTGAAGCTTTCTTT. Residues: CASINSVTGSTEAFF.

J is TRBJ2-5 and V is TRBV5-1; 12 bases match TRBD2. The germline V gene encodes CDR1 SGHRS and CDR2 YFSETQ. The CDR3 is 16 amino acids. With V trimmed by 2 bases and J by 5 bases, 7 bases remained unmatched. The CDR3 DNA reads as TGCGCCAGCAGCTTAGGACTAGCGGGGTCGCAGGAGACCCAGTACTTC. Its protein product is CASSLGLAGSQETQYF.

CDR3: CASSLDTNYGYTF. CDR3 bases: TGCGCCAGCAGCTTGGACACTAACTATGGCTACACCTTC. V usage is TRBV5-1 and J usage is TRBJ1-2; no clear D. V dropped 0 bases and J dropped 0 bases, with 3 bases sitting between them. CDR1 and CDR2 (germline): SGHRS, YFSETQ. The CDR3 consists of 13 residues. Filled out from reference TRBV5-1 and TRBJ1-2, the complete variable domain reads KAGVTQTPRYLIKTRGQQVTLSCSPISGHRSVSWYQQTPGQGLQFLFEYFSETQRNKGNFPGRFSGRQFSNSRSEMNVSTLELGDSALYLCASSLDTNYGYTFGSGTRLTVV.

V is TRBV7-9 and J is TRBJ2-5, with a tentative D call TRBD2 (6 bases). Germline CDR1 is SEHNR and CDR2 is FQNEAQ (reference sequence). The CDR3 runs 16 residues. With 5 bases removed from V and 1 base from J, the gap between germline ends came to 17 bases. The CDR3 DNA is TGTGCCAGCAGCCCCTTTCGTGGGGGGTTCCAAGAGACCCAGTACTTC. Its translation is CASSPFRGGFQETQYF.

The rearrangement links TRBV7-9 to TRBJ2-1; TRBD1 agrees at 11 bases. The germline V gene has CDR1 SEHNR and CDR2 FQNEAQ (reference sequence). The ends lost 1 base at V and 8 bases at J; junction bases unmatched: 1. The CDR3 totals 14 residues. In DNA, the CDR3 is TGTGCCAGCAGCTTAGGGGGACAGGGGGATGAGCAGTTCTTC. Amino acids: CASSLGGQGDEQFF. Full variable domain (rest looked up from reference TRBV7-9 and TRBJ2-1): DTGVSQNPRHKITKRGQNVTFRCDPISEHNRLYWYRQTLGQGPEFLTYFQNEAQLEKSRLLSDRFSAERPKGSFSTLEIQRTEQGDSAMYLCASSLGGQGDEQFFGPGTRLTVL.

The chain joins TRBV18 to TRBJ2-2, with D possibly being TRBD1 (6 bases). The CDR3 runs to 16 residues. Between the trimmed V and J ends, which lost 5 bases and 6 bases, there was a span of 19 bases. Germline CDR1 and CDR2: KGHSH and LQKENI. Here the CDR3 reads CASSESGHGASGELFF. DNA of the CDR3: TGTGCCAGCTCAGAATCGGGACACGGGGCGTCCGGGGAGCTGTTTTTT.

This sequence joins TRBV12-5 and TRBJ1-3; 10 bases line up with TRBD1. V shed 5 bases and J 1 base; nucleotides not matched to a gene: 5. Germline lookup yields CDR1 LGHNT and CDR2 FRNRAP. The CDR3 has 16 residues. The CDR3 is CASGKGTGVSGNTIYF. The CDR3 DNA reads TGTGCTAGTGGTAAGGGGACAGGGGTTTCTGGAAACACCATATATTTT.

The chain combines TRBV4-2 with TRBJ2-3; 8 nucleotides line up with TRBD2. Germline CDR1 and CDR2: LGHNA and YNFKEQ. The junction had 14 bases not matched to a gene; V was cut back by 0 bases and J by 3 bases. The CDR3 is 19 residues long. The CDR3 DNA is TGTGCCAGCAGCCAAGATCCCGAATTTACCGGGGGGGGGACAGATACGCAGTATTTT. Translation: CASSQDPEFTGGGTDTQYF.

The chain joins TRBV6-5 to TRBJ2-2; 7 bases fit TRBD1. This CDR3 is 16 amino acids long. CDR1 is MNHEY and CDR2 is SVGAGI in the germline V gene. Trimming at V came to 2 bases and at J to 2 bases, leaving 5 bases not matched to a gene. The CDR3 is CASSYPGTVNTGELFF. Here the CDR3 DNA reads TGTGCCAGCAGTTACCCCGGGACAGTCAACACCGGGGAGCTGTTTTTT.